Listed below are T cell receptor beta chains from one sample, sequenced in a study of neurological immune-mediated disorders. A single record per CDR3 protein comes from TCRdb applying MiXCR to the 5' RACE reads. The sample lists around 47,000 distinct CDR3 sequences; roughly 13% were seen once. The sequenced sample was PBMCs. The source is a female donor in good health. Each CDR3 is given with its conserved first and last residue. The order of the fields is clone size, V gene, J gene, D gene, CDR3 protein, CDR3 DNA. D genes are given only for firm matches. For some rows the clone size is stated as once, few or many, or as a class when expanded; others skip it.

many,TRBV11-2,TRBJ2-3,.,CASSPGQRSSSTDTQYF,TGTGCCAGCAGCCCAGGACAGAGATCCTCTAGCACAGATACGCAGTATTTT
.,TRBV12-3/TRBV12-4,TRBJ1-5,.,CASSSSPTDQPQHF,TGTGCCAGCAGTTCATCGCCGACAGATCAGCCCCAGCATTTT
many,TRBV3-1,TRBJ2-2,.,CASSQKGGLGEEELFF,TGTGCCAGCAGCCAAAAGGGGGGACTGGGTGAGGAGGAGCTGTTTTTT
many,TRBV12-3/TRBV12-4,TRBJ1-2,.,CASSPGQSGGYTF,TGTGCCAGCAGCCCCGGACAGTCGGGAGGCTACACCTTC
many,TRBV27,TRBJ1-5,.,CASSFLGNQPQHF,TGTGCCAGCAGTTTTCTGGGCAATCAGCCCCAGCATTTT
many,TRBV12-3/TRBV12-4,TRBJ2-5,.,CASSLIGKETQYF,TGTGCCAGCAGTTTAATTGGAAAAGAGACCCAGTACTTC
medium-sized,TRBV7-2,TRBJ1-1,.,CASRFGGVLGEAFF,TGTGCCAGCAGATTCGGGGGCGTACTGGGTGAAGCTTTCTTT
many,TRBV5-1,TRBJ2-2,TRBD1,CASSPLGQGNTGELFF,TGCGCCAGCAGCCCCCTGGGACAGGGTAACACCGGGGAGCTGTTTTTT
many,TRBV5-1,TRBJ2-1,.,CASSLEASSYNEQFF,TGCGCCAGCAGCTTGGAAGCGTCATCCTACAATGAGCAGTTCTTC
many,TRBV6-6,TRBJ2-7,.,CASSPVGGEQYF,TGTGCCAGCTCCCCAGTCGGGGGCGAGCAGTACTTC
many,TRBV2,TRBJ2-5,TRBD2,CAGPTERGELATQYF,TGTGCCGGCCCGACGGAGCGGGGGGAGTTGGCGACCCAGTACTTC
few,TRBV7-2,TRBJ2-6,TRBD1,CASSRTGMAGANVLTF,TGTGCCAGCAGCAGGACAGGGATGGCCGGGGCCAACGTCCTGACTTTC
many,TRBV5-1,TRBJ2-7,TRBD1,CASSSTGGWEQYF,TGCGCCAGCAGCTCGACAGGGGGCTGGGAGCAGTACTTC
many,TRBV4-1,TRBJ1-4,TRBD1,CASSSIRGRGGLDEKLFF,TGCGCCAGCAGCTCCATCAGGGGGCGCGGCGGGTTGGATGAAAAACTGTTTTTT
many,TRBV18,TRBJ1-3,.,CASSSDGHSGNTIYF,TGTGCCAGCTCATCGGACGGACACTCTGGAAACACCATATATTTT
once,TRBV5-1,TRBJ1-1,.,CASQGRNTEAFF,TGCGCCAGCCAGGGACGGAACACTGAAGCTTTCTTT